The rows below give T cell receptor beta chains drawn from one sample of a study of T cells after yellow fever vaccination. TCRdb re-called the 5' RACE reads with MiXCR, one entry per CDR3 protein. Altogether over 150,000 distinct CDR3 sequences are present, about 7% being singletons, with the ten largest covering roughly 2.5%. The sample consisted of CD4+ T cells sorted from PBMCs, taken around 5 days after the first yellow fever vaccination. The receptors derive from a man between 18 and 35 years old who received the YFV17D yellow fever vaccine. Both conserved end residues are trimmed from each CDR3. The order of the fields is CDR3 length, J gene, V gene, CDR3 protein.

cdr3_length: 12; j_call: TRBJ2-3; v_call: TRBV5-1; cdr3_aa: ASSPLGGSDTQY
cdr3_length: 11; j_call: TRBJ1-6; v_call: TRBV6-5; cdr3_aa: ASKVQGNSPLH
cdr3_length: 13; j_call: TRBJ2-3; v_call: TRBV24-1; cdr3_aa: ATSIGTGSTDTQY
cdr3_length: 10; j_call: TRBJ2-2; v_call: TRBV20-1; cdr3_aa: SAPGANGELF
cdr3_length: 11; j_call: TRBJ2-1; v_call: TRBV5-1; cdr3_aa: ASSLASRNEQF
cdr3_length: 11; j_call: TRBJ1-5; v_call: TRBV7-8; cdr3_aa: ASSSPSIPAQH
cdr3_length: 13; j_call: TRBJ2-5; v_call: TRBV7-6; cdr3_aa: ASSGYKRGLETQY
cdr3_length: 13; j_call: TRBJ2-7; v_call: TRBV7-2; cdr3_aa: ASSFLGTGDYEQY
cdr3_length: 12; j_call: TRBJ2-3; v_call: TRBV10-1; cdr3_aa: ASSYGISTDTQY
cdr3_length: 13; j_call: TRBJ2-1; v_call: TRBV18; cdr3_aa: ASSPPMGPYNEQF
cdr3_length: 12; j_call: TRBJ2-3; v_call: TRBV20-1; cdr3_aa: SARGTANTDTQY
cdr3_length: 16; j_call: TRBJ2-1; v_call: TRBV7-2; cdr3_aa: ASSLLLSVAIGGNEQF
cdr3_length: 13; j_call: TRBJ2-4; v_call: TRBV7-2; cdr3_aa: ASSLGGGQGLDQY
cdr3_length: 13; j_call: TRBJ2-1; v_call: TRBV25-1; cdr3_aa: ASSMRLTPADEQF
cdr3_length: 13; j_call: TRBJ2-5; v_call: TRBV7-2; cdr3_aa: ASSLYAGGRETQY
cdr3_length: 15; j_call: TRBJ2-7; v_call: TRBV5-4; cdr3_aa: ASSLGRLLGYIYEQY
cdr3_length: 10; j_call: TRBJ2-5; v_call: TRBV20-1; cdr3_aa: SATSSEETQY
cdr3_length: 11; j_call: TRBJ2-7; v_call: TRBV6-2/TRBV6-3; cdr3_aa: ASSSRQGYEQY
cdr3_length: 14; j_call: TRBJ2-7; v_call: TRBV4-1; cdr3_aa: ASSRSTGTGLYEQY
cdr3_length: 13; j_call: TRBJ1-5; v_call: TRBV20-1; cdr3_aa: SARVRGISNQPQH
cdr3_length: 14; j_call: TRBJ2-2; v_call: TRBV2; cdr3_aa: ASSDWGTASTGELF
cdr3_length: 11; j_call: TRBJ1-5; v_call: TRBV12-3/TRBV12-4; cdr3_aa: ASSFTINQPQH
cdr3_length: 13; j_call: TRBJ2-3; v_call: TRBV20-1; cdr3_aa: SARAGQGITDTQY
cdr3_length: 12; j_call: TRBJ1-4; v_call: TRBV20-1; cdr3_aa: SARDWSGDEKLF
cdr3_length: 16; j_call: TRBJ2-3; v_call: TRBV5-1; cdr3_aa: ASSLARGGGASTDTQY
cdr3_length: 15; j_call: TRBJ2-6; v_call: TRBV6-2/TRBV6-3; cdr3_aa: ASRLYRASSGANVLT
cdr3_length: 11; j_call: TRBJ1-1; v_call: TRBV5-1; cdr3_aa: ASSFYGTGAAF
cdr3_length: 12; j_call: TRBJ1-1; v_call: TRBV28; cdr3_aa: ASSSTGTGIEAF
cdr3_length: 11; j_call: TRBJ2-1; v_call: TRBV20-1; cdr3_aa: SAKGQGVNEQF
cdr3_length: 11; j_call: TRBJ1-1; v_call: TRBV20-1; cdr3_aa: SAREMLNTEAF
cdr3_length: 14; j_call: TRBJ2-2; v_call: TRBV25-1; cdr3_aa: ASRAGTGGPTGELF
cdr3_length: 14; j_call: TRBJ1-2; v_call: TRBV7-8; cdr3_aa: ASSSFPRSTNYGYT
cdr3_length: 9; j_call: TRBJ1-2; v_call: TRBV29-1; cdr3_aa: SVGRVNGYT
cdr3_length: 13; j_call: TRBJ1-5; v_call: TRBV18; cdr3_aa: ASSPRGSMSQPQH
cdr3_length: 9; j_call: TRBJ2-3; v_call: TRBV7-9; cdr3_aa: ASSLEGTQY
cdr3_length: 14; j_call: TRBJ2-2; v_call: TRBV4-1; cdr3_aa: ASSQDLRRFTGELF
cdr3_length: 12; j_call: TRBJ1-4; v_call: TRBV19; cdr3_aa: ASGTSRRREKLF
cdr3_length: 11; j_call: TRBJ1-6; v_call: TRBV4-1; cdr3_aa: ASSSGPDSPLH
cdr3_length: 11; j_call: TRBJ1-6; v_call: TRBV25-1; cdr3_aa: ASSLVHNSPLH
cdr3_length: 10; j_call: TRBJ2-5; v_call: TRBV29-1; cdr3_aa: SVGRMGETQY
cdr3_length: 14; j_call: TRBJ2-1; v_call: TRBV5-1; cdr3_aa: ASSMGTSGGGDEQF
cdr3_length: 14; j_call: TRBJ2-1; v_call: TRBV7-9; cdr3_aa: ASRPSGTGLYNEQF
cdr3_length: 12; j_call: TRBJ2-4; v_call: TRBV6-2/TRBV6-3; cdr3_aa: ASTWDTWADIQY
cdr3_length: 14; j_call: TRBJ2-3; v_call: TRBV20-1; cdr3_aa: SANPRGSPNTDTQY
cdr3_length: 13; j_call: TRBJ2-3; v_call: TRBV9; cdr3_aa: ASSVTAPSTDTQY
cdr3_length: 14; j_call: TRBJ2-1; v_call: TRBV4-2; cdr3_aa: ASSQDSPGAYNEQF
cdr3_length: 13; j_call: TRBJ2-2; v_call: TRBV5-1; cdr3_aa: ASSLAQGRTGELF
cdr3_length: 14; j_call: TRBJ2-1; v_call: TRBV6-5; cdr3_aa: ASSYFGGGRGNEQF
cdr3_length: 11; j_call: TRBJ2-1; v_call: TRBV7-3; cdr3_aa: ASSLGGSGEQF
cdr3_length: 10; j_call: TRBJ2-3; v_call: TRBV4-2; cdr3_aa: ASSPVQDTQY
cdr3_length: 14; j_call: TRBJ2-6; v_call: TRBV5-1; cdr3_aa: ASKSGGAVWANVLT
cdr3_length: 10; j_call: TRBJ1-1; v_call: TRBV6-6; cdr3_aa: ASSHGKTEAF
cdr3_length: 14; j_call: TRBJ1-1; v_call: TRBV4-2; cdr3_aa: ASSQRGTAMNTEAF
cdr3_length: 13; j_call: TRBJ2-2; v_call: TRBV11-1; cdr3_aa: ASSRRDRGTGELF
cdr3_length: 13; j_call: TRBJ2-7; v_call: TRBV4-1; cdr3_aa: ASSHPPGHIYEQY
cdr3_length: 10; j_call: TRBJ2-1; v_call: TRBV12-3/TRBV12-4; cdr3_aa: ASSPVPAEQF
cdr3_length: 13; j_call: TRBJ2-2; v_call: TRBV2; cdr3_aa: ASSENRGGYGELF
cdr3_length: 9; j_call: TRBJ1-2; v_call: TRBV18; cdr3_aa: ASSGDYGYT
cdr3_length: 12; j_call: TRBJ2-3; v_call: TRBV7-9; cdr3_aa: ASSLGGLPDTQY
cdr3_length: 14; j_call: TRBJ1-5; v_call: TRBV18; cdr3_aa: ASSPPGGRGDQPQH